A single sample is the source of the 24 T cell receptor beta chains below, sequenced in a study of T cells in Graves' hyperthyroidism and ophthalmopathy. It was RNA transcripts that yielded the amplified TCR beta CDR3 regions. HTBI primers were used for first-round RT-PCR of the TCR CDR3. TCRdb reanalysed the multiplex PCR reads using MiXCR and keeps one entry per CDR3 protein. This table has around 600,000 distinct CDR3 sequences, 12% to 15% appearing once. The specimen sequenced was blood. All receptors derive from a young woman with Graves' ophthalmopathy.

This clonotype was picked up many times. The rearrangement links TRBV28 to TRBJ1-1; D may be TRBD1 (5 bases). With 6 bases removed from V and 0 bases from J, the gap between germline ends came to 11 bases. The CDR3 length is 14 residues. The V gene's germline CDR1 is MDHEN and CDR2 SYDVKM. The CDR3 loop is CASRMTVLNTEAFF. The CDR3 DNA reads TGTGCCAGCAGAATGACAGTTTTGAACACTGAAGCTTTCTTT.

The table lists this clonotype with many counts. The CDR3 DNA sequence: TGTGCCAGCCTAGCGGTTCTAGGCACCGGGGAGCTGTTTTTT. Translation gives CASLAVLGTGELFF. The chain combines TRBV28 with TRBJ2-2, with 7 bases matching TRBD2. Germline V gene sequence: CDR1 MDHEN, CDR2 SYDVKM. The length of the CDR3 is 14 residues. V was pared by 8 bases and J by 4 bases, with 7 bases of the junction left unmatched. The whole variable domain, filled in from reference TRBV28 and TRBJ2-2, reads DVKVTQSSRYLVKRTGEKVFLECVQDMDHENMFWYRQDPGLGLRLIYFSYDVKMKEKGDIPEGYSVSREKKERFSLILESASTNQTSMYLCASLAVLGTGELFFGEGSRLTVL.

This clonotype occurred a few times. The chain uses TRBV19 and TRBJ2-1; D might be TRBD2 (6 bases). V was pared by 1 base and J by 2 bases, with 12 bases between. This CDR3 comprises 16 residues. Germline CDR1 LNHDA, CDR2 SQIVND (reference sequence). CDR3 sequence reads: CASSIAGETPYNEQFF. DNA of the CDR3: TGTGCCAGTAGTATAGCGGGAGAGACGCCCTACAATGAGCAGTTCTTC.

In this sample, this clonotype turned up a few times. The V and J genes are TRBV11-3 and TRBJ1-3; D is ambiguous. V was clipped by 2 bases and J by 8 bases, with 4 bases between them. Germline CDR1 reads SGHNT; CDR2 reads YENEEA. The CDR3 loop spans 11 amino acids. The CDR3 reads CASSLTDTIYF. DNA for the CDR3: TGTGCCAGCAGCTTAACGGACACCATATATTTT.

This clonotype has at least ten counts. The V gene is TRBV28, the J gene TRBJ1-1, with D uncertain. The CDR3 is 12 residues long. CDR1 and CDR2 from the germline V gene are MDHEN and SYDVKM. The ends were cut back, 6 bases at V and 3 bases at J, with 8 bases in the middle. CDR3 DNA sequence: TGTGCCAGCAGGGAAATAGACACTGAAGCTTTCTTT. This sequence encodes CASREIDTEAFF.

This clonotype was counted many times. This sequence joins TRBV27 and TRBJ2-5, with TRBD2 matching 13 bases. Trimming removed 8 bases from V and 5 bases from J; junction bases left unmatched: 8. This CDR3 has 15 residues. Germline V gives CDR1 MNHEY, CDR2 SMNVEV (reference sequence). The CDR3 loop is CASGPGTSGKETQYF. CDR3 nucleotide sequence: TGTGCCAGCGGACCTGGGACTAGCGGGAAGGAGACCCAGTACTTC.

V gene TRBV19 combines with J gene TRBJ2-3; D gene ambiguous. This CDR3 spans 13 amino acids. V was shortened by 3 bases and J by 2 bases, with 6 bases between the two germline ends. The germline V gene encodes CDR1 LNHDA and CDR2 SQIVND (reference sequence). For the CDR3, the DNA is TGTGCCAGTAGTATTTTCCCCACAGATACGCAGTATTTT. Translated, it gives CASSIFPTDTQYF.

This clonotype was seen at least ten times. The chain has TRBV6-1 and TRBJ2-3; maybe TRBD2 (6 bases). V lost 7 bases to trimming and J lost 4 bases, with 15 bases between them. Germline V gives CDR1 MNHNS, CDR2 SASEGT. The CDR3 runs to 14 residues. The CDR3 region has the DNA TGTGCCAGCACCCGGACGGGAGACGCAGATACGCAGTATTTT. This translates into CASTRTGDADTQYF.

This clonotype came up many times. J is TRBJ2-1 and V is TRBV27; D gene unclear. V lost 5 bases, J lost 5 bases, and 13 bases lay in between. The CDR3 sequence is 14 residues long. Germline assignment: CDR1 MNHEY and CDR2 SMNVEV (reference sequence). CDR3 in amino acids: CASSMGTLDNEQFF. In nucleotides, the CDR3 is TGTGCCAGCAGTATGGGTACACTGGACAATGAGCAGTTCTTC.

This clonotype was seen ten or more times. This CDR3 is CASSPGQGAGTYEQYF. In nucleotides, the CDR3 is TGTGCCAGCAGCCCAGGACAGGGGGCGGGAACCTACGAGCAGTACTTC. V gene TRBV9 combines with J gene TRBJ2-7, with 11 bases that match TRBD1. Trimming took 4 bases from V and 2 from J; bases not matched to a gene: 8. The CDR3 runs to 16 residues. Germline V CDR1 and CDR2: SGDLS, YYNGEE. The full variable domain, its missing parts supplied by reference TRBV9 and TRBJ2-7, is DSGVTQTPKHLITATGQRVTLRCSPRSGDLSVYWYQQSLDQGLQFLIQYYNGEERAKGNILERFSAQQFPDLHSELNLSSLELGDSALYFCASSPGQGAGTYEQYFGPGTRLTVT.

This sequence joins TRBV7-9 and TRBJ2-2, with D perhaps TRBD1 or TRBD2 (6 bases each). The CDR3 loop spans 12 amino acids. V was cut by 5 bases and J by 7 bases, with 8 bases left in between. Germline V gives CDR1 SEHNR, CDR2 FQNEAQ (reference sequence). The CDR3 nucleotides are TGTGCCAGCAGCGGGGGGCTCGGGGAGCTGTTTTTT. Translation: CASSGGLGELFF.

In nucleotides, the CDR3 is TGTGCCAGCAGGGCCCGAGCAGAGAACACCGGGGAGCTGTTTTTT. As protein: CASRARAENTGELFF. This chain uses TRBV27 with TRBJ2-2; D remains ambiguous. The CDR3 loop spans 15 amino acids. CDR1 and CDR2 from the germline V gene are MNHEY and SMNVEV (reference sequence). Trimming removed 6 bases from V and 1 base from J, with 12 bases in between.

This sequence joins TRBV4-1 and TRBJ2-1, with D perhaps matching TRBD1 (5 bases). CDR1 is MGHRA and CDR2 is YSYEKL in the germline V gene. The CDR3 spans 16 residues. The V and J ends lost 1 base and 2 bases respectively, with 12 bases between them. The DNA of the CDR3 is TGCGCCAGCAGCCAAGCGGCAGGGCCCGCCTACAATGAGCAGTTCTTC. Translated, it gives CASSQAAGPAYNEQFF.

This clonotype has just a few counts. The rearrangement joins TRBV5-1 to TRBJ2-7, with D uncertain. This CDR3 has 15 residues. The V end lost 0 bases, the J end lost 0 bases, and 10 bases lay between the germline ends. In germline, CDR1 is SGHRS, CDR2 YFSETQ. The DNA for the CDR3 is TGCGCCAGCAGCTTGGCCGGTAGTAGCTCCTACGAGCAGTACTTC. Its protein product is CASSLAGSSSYEQYF.

This clonotype was recorded at least ten times. The V gene is TRBV27, the J gene TRBJ1-6, with a tentative D call TRBD1 (5 bases). The CDR3 consists of 17 residues. The germline gives CDR1 MNHEY, CDR2 SMNVEV (reference sequence). Trimming removed 0 bases from V and 6 bases from J, with 15 bases in between. The CDR3 DNA sequence: TGTGCCAGCAGTTTATCGGGGGGACGGCGGGGTAATTCACCCCTCCACTTT. It translates to CASSLSGGRRGNSPLHF.

Comments on this clonotype: Mismatch with germline at one junction end may stem from a read error. The chain recombines TRBV20-1 with TRBJ2-7; TRBD1 matches 7 bases. Germline values: CDR1 DFQATT, CDR2 SNEGSKA (reference sequence). This CDR3 comprises 14 residues. CDR3 coding DNA: TGCAGTGCTGGCAACCTCCTAAAACGGGACAGCCGTATTTTC. It codes for CSAGNLLKRDSRIF.

This clonotype was recorded at least ten times. This chain connects TRBV12-3 or TRBV12-4 to TRBJ1-2; D is ambiguous. This CDR3 has 15 residues. Trimming stripped 1 base from V and 3 bases from J, with 12 bases between. CDR3 DNA sequence: TGTGCCAGCAGTTTAGTATTCGGGGATCACTATGGCTACACCTTC. It yields the protein CASSLVFGDHYGYTF.

This clonotype was seen ten or more times. The chain employs TRBV29-1 and TRBJ1-1; a weak D match, TRBD1 (5 bases). Germline CDR1 is SQVTM and CDR2 is ANQGSEA. The CDR3 runs to 12 residues. V lost 7 bases and J lost 5, with 14 bases in between. For the CDR3, the DNA is TGCAGCGCCGAGGGTTGGGGGACTGAAGCTTTCTTT. Translated, it gives CSAEGWGTEAFF.

V usage is TRBV27 and J usage is TRBJ2-5; D call uncertain. The CDR3 is made up of 14 amino acids. V lost 6 bases and J 4 bases, leaving 15 bases between the germline ends. Germline CDR1 and CDR2: MNHEY and SMNVEV (reference sequence). Here the CDR3 reads CASRPEGIGETQYF. CDR3 nucleotides: TGTGCCAGCAGGCCCGAAGGGATCGGAGAGACCCAGTACTTC.

Note on this clonotype: One end of the junction fails to match germline, which may point to a read error. The rearrangement uses TRBV28 and TRBJ2-1; TRBD1 is a possible D gene (5 bases). From germline, CDR1 is MDHEN and CDR2 SYDVKM. CDR3 length equals 14 residues. The CDR3 region has the DNA TGTGTCAGCACCCTACAGGCAGGGAACAATGAGCAGTTCTTC. Translation gives CVSTLQAGNNEQFF. Full variable domain (rest looked up from reference TRBV28 and TRBJ2-1): DVKVTQSSRYLVKRTGEKVFLECVQDMDHENMFWYRQDPGLGLRLIYFSYDVKMKEKGDIPEGYSVSREKKERFSLILESASTNQTSMYLCVSTLQAGNNEQFFGPGTRLTVL.

This clonotype has at least ten counts. This chain uses TRBV2 with TRBJ2-3; D possibly corresponds to TRBD2 (5 bases). Deletions cut 2 bases from V and 1 base from J, with 10 bases between. Germline lookup yields CDR1 SNHLY and CDR2 FYNNEI. The CDR3 is 15 residues long. The CDR3 DNA is TGTGCCAGCAGTGAAAGAGCGGCCGGCACAGATACGCAGTATTTT. It codes for CASSERAAGTDTQYF.

This clonotype occurred many times. The chain is built from TRBV2 and TRBJ2-7; TRBD2 is a possible D gene (6 bases). The CDR3 extends over 15 amino acids. V dropped 4 bases and J dropped 0 bases, with 13 bases sitting between them. In germline, CDR1 is SNHLY, CDR2 FYNNEI. The chain's CDR3 is CASSAWDSSSYEQYF. The CDR3, as DNA: TGTGCCAGCAGTGCGTGGGACTCAAGCTCCTACGAGCAGTACTTC.

The chain recombines TRBV20-1 with TRBJ2-3, with TRBD2 matching over 7 bases. Looked up from germline, CDR1 is DFQATT and CDR2 is SNEGSKA (reference sequence). With V trimmed by 3 bases and J by 5 bases, 5 bases remained unmatched. CDR3 length: 13 residues. CDR3 loop: CSASGGRGDTQYF. CDR3 DNA: TGCAGTGCTAGCGGCGGGAGAGGAGATACGCAGTATTTT.

The J gene is TRBJ2-5, the V gene TRBV5-8, with D tentatively TRBD1 (5 bases). Germline values: CDR1 SGHTS, CDR2 YDEGEE. V lost 0 bases to trimming and J lost 7 bases, with 19 bases between them. This CDR3 region has 16 residues. This CDR3 is CASSLGPPGFLGTQYF. The DNA of the CDR3 is TGTGCCAGCAGCTTGGGGCCCCCAGGGTTTTTGGGGACCCAGTACTTC.